This is a list of T cell receptor beta chains from one sample in a study of T cell changes during pregnancy in multiple sclerosis. Clones were read by immunoSEQ multiplex PCR, and TCRdb kept only the in-frame ones, dropping some. The profile shows over 55,000 clones, approximately 92% of them singletons. The input for sequencing was CD8+ T cells from peripheral blood mononuclear cells, taken in the third trimester of pregnancy. These receptors came from a female donor in good health, enrolled as a control in a pregnancy study. CDR3s include the opening cysteine and the closing phenylalanine or tryptophan. The D gene is left open where the match is weak. The size entry is marked missing in some rows and otherwise reads once, few, many or a size class.

cdr3_aa cdr3_nt v_call clone_size d_call j_call
CASRAYGYTF TGTGCCAGCAGGGCCTATGGCTACACCTTC TRBV2 . . TRBJ1-2
CASSQGNDGTGFYEQYF TGCGCCAGCAGCCAAGGGAATGATGGGACAGGGTTTTACGAGCAGTACTTC TRBV4-3 . TRBD1 TRBJ2-7
CASSQGWGGPYGYTF TGCGCCAGCAGCCAAGGATGGGGGGGGCCATATGGCTACACCTTC TRBV4-1 . . TRBJ1-2
CASSSTDMERGGAGDTQYF TGTGCCAGCAGCTCAACCGATATGGAGCGGGGGGGCGCGGGAGATACGCAGTATTTT TRBV7-9 . TRBD2 TRBJ2-3
CASSYVQGAYEQYF TGTGCCAGCAGTTACGTACAGGGGGCTTACGAGCAGTACTTC TRBV6-5 . TRBD1 TRBJ2-7
CAWSSGQGLDGYTF TGTGCCTGGAGTTCGGGACAGGGGCTAGATGGCTACACCTTC TRBV30 . TRBD1 TRBJ1-2
CASSEPLLAGLSYEQYF TGTGCCAGCAGTGAACCCTTATTGGCGGGGCTCTCCTACGAGCAGTACTTC TRBV6-1 . . TRBJ2-7
CASSLEGRTNEKLFF TGTGCCAGCAGCTTAGAGGGGCGGACTAATGAAAAACTGTTTTTT TRBV7-6 . . TRBJ1-4
CASSSGTSSPDTQYF TGTGCCAGCAGCTCGGGGACTAGCAGCCCAGATACGCAGTATTTT TRBV7-8 . TRBD2 TRBJ2-3
CASSLIVGGLYNEQFF TGTGCCAGCAGCTTAATAGTGGGGGGGCTCTACAATGAGCAGTTCTTC TRBV7-9 few . TRBJ2-1
CASSGLAGGGETQYF TGTGCCAGCAGTGGACTAGCGGGGGGTGGAGAGACCCAGTACTTC TRBV2 . TRBD2 TRBJ2-5
CSVAGGYTF TGCAGTGTAGCCGGAGGCTACACCTTC TRBV20-1 . . TRBJ1-2
CASSWDRLNTEAFF TGTGCCAGCAGCTGGGACAGACTAAACACTGAAGCTTTCTTT TRBV5-6 once TRBD1 TRBJ1-1
CASSNREISYEQYF TGTGCCAGCAGTAACAGGGAAATATCCTACGAGCAGTACTTC TRBV6-5 . . TRBJ2-7
CASSFLAGALTGELFF TGTGCCAGCAGCTTCCTAGCGGGGGCTTTAACCGGGGAGCTGTTTTTT TRBV5-4 . TRBD2 TRBJ2-2
CASSVLQGYEQYF TGTGCCAGCAGCGTCCTACAGGGCTACGAGCAGTACTTC TRBV13 . . TRBJ2-7
CASSDSRAHEQYF TGTGCCAGCAGTGATTCCAGGGCCCACGAGCAGTACTTC TRBV6-1 . . TRBJ2-7
CASSTGTVPTEAFF TGTGCCAGCAGCACCGGGACAGTCCCCACTGAAGCTTTCTTT TRBV9 . TRBD1 TRBJ1-1
CASSSPVLAGGGTGELFF TGTGCCAGCAGCTCCCCCGTGCTAGCGGGGGGCGGAACCGGGGAGCTGTTTTTT TRBV7-2 . TRBD2 TRBJ2-2
CASSLGWDTSNTNYGYTF TGCGCCAGCAGCTTGGGTTGGGACACATCAAACACCAACTATGGCTACACCTTC TRBV5-1 . . TRBJ1-2
CASSLQGLEAFF TGTGCCAGCAGCCTTCAGGGGCTTGAAGCTTTCTTT TRBV5-6 few . TRBJ1-1
CASSLLPGGEGEAFF TGTGCCAGCAGCCTTCTCCCAGGGGGCGAGGGGGAAGCTTTCTTT TRBV6-4 . TRBD1 TRBJ1-1
CASSYQGNEQFF TGTGCCAGCAGCTACCAGGGAAATGAGCAGTTCTTC TRBV13 . . TRBJ2-1
CASSYRDSKKSSYEQYF TGCGCCAGCTCTTACCGGGACAGCAAAAAAAGCTCCTACGAGCAGTACTTC TRBV10-1 . TRBD1 TRBJ2-7
CASRFGFREDEQYF TGTGCCAGCCGATTTGGGTTTAGAGAGGACGAGCAGTACTTC TRBV5-6 . . TRBJ2-7
CASARGHAAYEQYF TGTGCCAGCGCGAGGGGACACGCGGCCTACGAGCAGTACTTC TRBV27 . . TRBJ2-7
CASSIPSSYEQYF TGTGCCAGTAGTATCCCCTCCTCCTACGAGCAGTACTTC TRBV19 . . TRBJ2-7
CASSQGTGSTEAFF TGCGCCAGCAGCCAAGGGACAGGGAGCACTGAAGCTTTCTTT TRBV4-3 few TRBD1 TRBJ1-1
CASSMSRGLEYGYTF TGTGCCAGTAGTATGAGCAGGGGGCTAGAGTATGGCTACACCTTC TRBV19 . TRBD1 TRBJ1-2
CASSYLAGGLENIQYF TGTGCCAGCAGTTACCTAGCGGGGGGGCTTGAAAACATTCAGTACTTC TRBV2 . TRBD2 TRBJ2-4
CASSYSLAGFTDTQYF TGTGCCAGCAGTTACTCCCTAGCGGGGTTCACAGATACGCAGTATTTT TRBV6-5 . TRBD2 TRBJ2-3
CASSLERGSGRYSNQPQHF TGTGCCAGCAGCTTAGAGAGGGGGTCAGGGCGCTATAGCAATCAGCCCCAGCATTTT TRBV7-2 . . TRBJ1-5
CASSDSTGGYNEQFF TGTGCCAGCAGTGACTCGACAGGGGGCTACAATGAGCAGTTCTTC TRBV6-4 . TRBD1 TRBJ2-1
CASSFGGTGELFF TGTGCCAGCAGCTTTGGGGGGACCGGGGAGCTGTTTTTT TRBV7-6 once . TRBJ2-2
CASRKTGGIEQYF TGTGCCAGCAGGAAAACAGGGGGCATCGAGCAGTACTTC TRBV6-1 . TRBD1 TRBJ2-7
CASSQEASGEGEQFF TGCGCCAGCAGCCAAGAGGCTAGCGGGGAGGGTGAGCAGTTCTTC TRBV4-3 . TRBD2 TRBJ2-1
CASSLDPNYGYTF TGTGCCAGCAGCCTAGACCCCAACTATGGCTACACCTTC TRBV5-4 few . TRBJ1-2
CASSLSGQAGGSFF TGTGCCAGCAGTTTATCCGGACAGGCCGGGGGATCTTTCTTT TRBV27 . TRBD1 TRBJ1-1
CASSLMGQGAHYGYTF TGTGCCAGCAGTTTAATGGGACAGGGGGCCCACTATGGCTACACCTTC TRBV27 . TRBD1 TRBJ1-2
CASSQVTGQGNIQYF TGCGCCAGCAGCCAAGTGACGGGACAGGGAAACATTCAGTACTTC TRBV4-3 once TRBD1 TRBJ2-4
CASSLTSAYYEQYF TGTGCCAGCAGCTTGACTAGCGCCTACTACGAGCAGTACTTC TRBV11-2 . TRBD2 TRBJ2-7
CASTQEGGFPTDTQYF TGTGCCAGCACCCAGGAGGGGGGGTTCCCCACAGATACGCAGTATTTT TRBV9 . . TRBJ2-3
CASSQGTSGGNEQFF TGCGCCAGCAGCCAAGGGACTAGCGGGGGAAATGAGCAGTTCTTC TRBV4-3 . TRBD2 TRBJ2-1
CAINEGLTTEAFF TGTGCCATCAACGAGGGCTTAACAACTGAAGCTTTCTTT TRBV10-3 . . TRBJ1-1
CASSTSPGQILVNGYTF TGTGCCAGTAGTACAAGCCCGGGACAGATCCTTGTAAATGGCTACACCTTC TRBV19 . TRBD1 TRBJ1-2
CASSPNDRGHNYEQYF TGTGCCAGCAGCCCCAACGACAGGGGGCACAACTACGAGCAGTACTTC TRBV7-9 . TRBD1 TRBJ2-7
CATWVGGEAFF TGTGCCACCTGGGTGGGGGGTGAAGCTTTCTTT TRBV19 . . TRBJ1-1
CASSLIGVGQGQTEAFF TGTGCCAGCAGCTTAATTGGGGTTGGCCAGGGTCAGACTGAAGCTTTCTTT TRBV7-3 . . TRBJ1-1
CASSQASGGSTDTQYF TGTGCCAGCAGCCAAGCGTCGGGGGGGAGCACAGATACGCAGTATTTT TRBV4-2 . TRBD2 TRBJ2-3
CASSLRTGVEKLFF TGTGCCAGCAGCTTAAGGACAGGGGTAGAAAAACTGTTTTTT TRBV7-2 . TRBD1 TRBJ1-4
CASSLYHGYEQYF TGTGCCAGCAGCTTATATCACGGTTACGAGCAGTACTTC TRBV11-1 . . TRBJ2-7
CSADRDRGGYTF TGCAGCGCCGACCGGGACAGGGGCGGCTACACCTTC TRBV29-1 . TRBD1 TRBJ1-2
CASSPPLEALNTEAFF TGTGCCAGCAGCCCCCCCCTCGAAGCATTGAACACTGAAGCTTTCTTT TRBV7-9 . . TRBJ1-1